The entry below describes one T cell receptor beta chain. Per germline, CDR1 SGDLS and CDR2 YYNGEE. V was pared by 4 bases and J by 3 bases, with 10 bases of the junction left unmatched. The CDR3 is 16 residues long. The participants were between 18 and 89 years old and came from about two dozen US areas. Participants were placed into cohorts based on the clinical history they reported. Authors' analysis steps: Reference gene primer amplification in the assay estimated nucleated cell counts. Profiled with immunoSEQ multiplex PCR; TCRdb holds only in-frame clones, not every one. The DNA gave D and trimming, while V, J and clone size come from that table. The sample holds hundreds of thousands of clones, approximately 92% seen once. This specimen belongs to a study of blood T cell repertoires in COVID-19. Turning to the study itself: The origin of the acute and convalescent COVID-19 samples was the United States, Italy and Spain.

The TCR comes from a woman aged 18-30 years who had recovered from COVID-19. The sequencing input was PBMCs or T cells enriched from blood (not recorded which). This sequence joins TRBV9 and TRBJ2-3; 8 positions match TRBD2. In nucleotides, the CDR3 is TGTGCCAGCAGCCTCTGGGGACTAGGGAAGACAGATACGCAGTATTTT. Protein sequence: CASSLWGLGKTDTQYF.